The present T cell receptor beta chain was sequenced within a study of cytomegalovirus exposure and HLA in healthy donors. General study points: Whilst most TCR sequences proved rare, a subset of public TCRs occurred across many donors.

Notes on this clone: The target antigen is unknown.

Germline assignment: CDR1 LGHNA and CDR2 YSLEER. This CDR3 contains 16 residues. V lost 4 bases, J lost 1 base, and 6 bases stayed unmatched. 13 Jbeta primers and 60 Vbeta primers were used for the PCR. Produced via immunoSEQ multiplex PCR; TCRdb's table is partial and in-frame only. Counted here are about 98,000 clones, under 75% occurring once; the ten biggest clones make up about 2.5%. The sequencing input was PBMCs. This chain uses TRBV4-3 with TRBJ2-1, with 8 bases lining up with TRBD2. The origin of this receptor is a man over 45 in good health and CMV-seronegative. The CDR3, as DNA: TGCGCCAGCAGCCGGGGACTAGTGATTTCCTACAATGAGCAGTTCTTC. Translated, it gives CASSRGLVISYNEQFF.